This passage covers 22 T cell receptor beta chains from one sample sequenced in a study of technical replicates of blood from four donors. Sequencing used immunoSEQ multiplex PCR; TCRdb keeps in-frame clones, though not all of them. The data hold 7,500 or so clones, with less than 96% observed a single time. Sequenced input: PBMCs. Every receptor here comes from a human donor in good health.

The chain links TRBV11-3 to TRBJ1-2; 12 bases agree with TRBD1. Germline V gene data show CDR1 as SGHNT and CDR2 as YENEEA. Trimming removed 5 bases from V and 8 bases from J; junction bases left unmatched: 6. This CDR3 contains 14 residues. CDR3 DNA sequence: TGTGCCAGCAGCCTCGGGACAGGGGGCGAAGGCTACACCTTC. Translating it yields CASSLGTGGEGYTF.

This sequence joins TRBV5-1 and TRBJ2-1, with TRBD2 identical over 7 bases. V shed 4 bases and J 10 bases; nucleotides not matched to a gene: 8. Germline V gene sequence: CDR1 SGHRS, CDR2 YFSETQ. There are 13 residues in the CDR3. DNA of the CDR3: TGCGCCAGCAGCGCCGGGACTACTGGAGAGCAGTTCTTC. Protein sequence: CASSAGTTGEQFF.

This chain links TRBV18 with TRBJ2-7; tentative D call: TRBD1 (5 bases). CDR3 size: 14 residues. V was clipped by 6 bases and J by 3 bases, with 15 bases between them. Germline V lookup: CDR1 KGHSH, CDR2 LQKENI. The CDR3 loop is CASSLPGKNYEQYF. The CDR3 nucleotides are TGTGCCAGCTCCCTCCCAGGGAAAAACTACGAGCAGTACTTC.

V gene TRBV5-5 combines with J gene TRBJ1-4, with 7 bases aligning to TRBD1. Trimming took 3 bases from V and 3 from J; bases not matched to a gene: 14. Germline V gene lookup returns CDR1 SGHKS and CDR2 YYEKEE (reference sequence). CDR3 length: 18 amino acids. CDR3 bases: TGTGCCAGCAGCTACGTGGGACAGTCAACCGGGGCTAATGAAAAACTGTTTTTT. Protein: CASSYVGQSTGANEKLFF.

This clone was counted a single time. The gene calls are TRBV4-1 and TRBJ1-5; a possible D gene is TRBD1 (6 bases). Looked up from germline, CDR1 is MGHRA and CDR2 is YSYEKL. The length of the CDR3 is 16 residues. V shed 1 base and J shed 3 bases, with 13 bases lying between them. The CDR3: CASSQVGEGVNQPQHF. Here the CDR3 DNA reads TGCGCCAGCAGCCAAGTGGGTGAGGGGGTCAATCAGCCCCAGCATTTT.

The chain has TRBV7-3 and TRBJ1-1; 12 positions agree with TRBD1. The CDR3 covers 16 residues. Germline V lookup: CDR1 SGHTA, CDR2 FQGTGA. V lost 5 bases and J lost 5; bases outside the gene matches: 9. The CDR3 protein is CASSAGTGGFGTEAFF. The CDR3 bases are TGTGCCAGCAGCGCCGGGACAGGGGGCTTTGGGACTGAAGCTTTCTTT.

The genes are TRBV7-9 and TRBJ1-5; D is unresolved. The CDR3 loop spans 13 amino acids. Germline assignment: CDR1 SEHNR and CDR2 FQNEAQ (reference sequence). V was cut by 5 bases and J by 0 bases, with 5 bases left in between. The DNA of the CDR3 is TGTGCCAGCAGCCCGTATAGCAATCAGCCCCAGCATTTT. Translating it yields CASSPYSNQPQHF.

V is TRBV6-1 and J is TRBJ2-1; D is perhaps TRBD2 (5 bases). The V gene lost 4 bases and the J gene lost 1 base, with 11 bases spanning the gap. Germline loops: CDR1 MNHNS, CDR2 SASEGT. The CDR3 is 15 residues long. As DNA, the CDR3 is TGTGCCAGCAGTGTTACGAGCGGATCCTACAATGAGCAGTTCTTC. As protein: CASSVTSGSYNEQFF.

The chain joins TRBV6-1 to TRBJ2-7; no reliable D call. V dropped 6 bases and J dropped 3 bases, with 12 bases sitting between them. Per the germline V gene, CDR1 is MNHNS and CDR2 is SASEGT. The CDR3 is 13 residues long. CDR3 in amino acids: CASRANSYYEQYF. The CDR3 DNA follows: TGTGCCAGCAGAGCGAACTCATACTACGAGCAGTACTTC.

The V gene is TRBV7-9, the J gene TRBJ1-2, with 8 bases identical to TRBD1. CDR1 is SEHNR and CDR2 is FQNEAQ in the germline V gene (reference sequence). The CDR3 spans 15 residues. V shed 5 bases and J 4 bases; nucleotides not matched to a gene: 9. The CDR3 here is CASSPQPDRGYGYTF. CDR3 nucleotide sequence: TGTGCCAGCAGCCCCCAACCCGACAGGGGCTATGGCTACACCTTC.

This clone was found once. A junction end diverges from the germline sequence, so it may reflect a read error. The chain is built from TRBV7-2 and TRBJ2-7, with 10 bases identical to TRBD1. This CDR3 is 12 amino acids long. CDR1 and CDR2 (germline): SGHTA, FQGNSA. The CDR3 DNA is TGTGCCAGCAGCCCAAGACAGGGGGCCGTCGACTTC. This translates into CASSPRQGAVDF.

V is TRBV7-6 and J is TRBJ2-1; 10 bases map to TRBD2. In germline, CDR1 is SGHVS, CDR2 FNYEAQ. CDR3 length: 16 amino acids. V shed 1 base, J shed 9 bases, and the junction held 9 bases outside the gene matches. CDR3 protein: CASSLDASGSFIEQFF. The CDR3 DNA follows: TGTGCCAGCAGCTTAGACGCTAGCGGGAGTTTTATTGAGCAGTTCTTC.

The chain joins TRBV19 to TRBJ2-4; tentative D call: TRBD2 (6 bases). Germline values: CDR1 LNHDA, CDR2 SQIVND (reference sequence). The CDR3 runs to 15 residues. Written as DNA, the CDR3 is TGTGCTTATCGGAGGGGTGTGAGGGTCAAAAACATTCAGTACTTC. Protein sequence: CAYRRGVRVKNIQYF. The complete variable domain, with remaining parts taken from reference TRBV19 and TRBJ2-4, reads DGGITQSPKYLFRKEGQNVTLSCEQNLNHDAMYWYRQDPGQGLRLIYYSQIVNDFQKGDIAEGYSVSREKKESFPLTVTSAQKNPTAFYLCAYRRGVRVKNIQYFGAGTRLSVL.

V gene TRBV27 combines with J gene TRBJ2-3; TRBD2 aligns across 12 bases. Germline CDR1 MNHEY, CDR2 SMNVEV (reference sequence). The V gene end was trimmed by 6 bases and the J gene end by 6 bases; junction bases not matched to a gene: 10. This CDR3 spans 16 amino acids. The CDR3 sequence is CASRRTSGIPGDTQYF. DNA of the CDR3: TGTGCCAGCAGACGGACTAGCGGGATACCTGGGGATACGCAGTATTTT.

J is TRBJ1-4 and V is TRBV10-3; 9 bases line up with TRBD1. V was clipped by 4 bases and J by 3 bases; unmatched bases: 12. The germline V gene encodes CDR1 ENHRY and CDR2 SYGVKD. CDR3 length: 18 amino acids. The CDR3 loop reads CAISVTGTGPSANEKLFF. For the CDR3, the DNA is TGTGCCATCAGTGTTACCGGGACAGGGCCGTCGGCTAATGAAAAACTGTTTTTT.

Only one count was recorded for this clone. V usage is TRBV6-6 and J usage is TRBJ2-1, with D tentatively TRBD1 (5 bases). The CDR3 totals 15 residues. V shed 5 bases and J shed 0 bases, with 11 bases lying between them. From germline, CDR1 is MNHNY and CDR2 SVGAGI (reference sequence). The CDR3 DNA follows: TGTGCCAGCAGTATCAGGGCGAGCTCCTACAATGAGCAGTTCTTC. It specifies CASSIRASSYNEQFF.

This clone was seen just once. This chain joins TRBV27 and TRBJ2-2; weak D call: TRBD2 (6 bases). Trimming left V 0 bases short and J 7 bases short, with 18 bases between. The V gene's germline CDR1 is MNHEY and CDR2 SMNVEV (reference sequence). There are 17 residues in the CDR3. The DNA of the CDR3 is TGTGCCAGCAGTTTATCAGTGGGGGGTGTTGGTATCGGGGAGCTGTTTTTT. This translates into CASSLSVGGVGIGELFF.

The rearrangement uses TRBV5-1 and TRBJ1-4; D is unresolved. The CDR3 is 13 amino acids. V lost 4 bases, J lost 3 bases, and 7 bases lay in between. The germline gives CDR1 SGHRS, CDR2 YFSETQ. In DNA form, the CDR3 reads TGCGCCAGCAGCCTCGAGCCTAATGAAAAACTGTTTTTT. Translation: CASSLEPNEKLFF.

The V and J genes are TRBV13 and TRBJ2-1, with 14 bases lining up with TRBD2. Looked up from germline, CDR1 is PRHDT and CDR2 is FYEKMQ (reference sequence). The CDR3 sequence is 18 residues long. V lost 5 bases to trimming and J lost 12 bases; unmatched junction nucleotides: 18. The CDR3, as DNA: TGTGCCAGCAGCCTAGCTCTGTTAGGGACTAGCGGGAGAGAAGGGCAGTTCTTC. The encoded protein is CASSLALLGTSGREGQFF. The whole variable domain, filled in from reference TRBV13 and TRBJ2-1, reads AAGVIQSPRHLIKEKRETATLKCYPIPRHDTVYWYQQGPGQDPQFLISFYEKMQSDKGSIPDRFSAQQFSDYHSELNMSSLELGDSALYFCASSLALLGTSGREGQFFGPGTRLTVL.

The chain couples TRBV5-6 to TRBJ2-1; unclear D gene. This CDR3 is built from 11 residues. Trimming removed 2 bases at V and 10 bases at J, with 7 bases between. Germline V gene sequence: CDR1 SGHDT, CDR2 YYEEEE. CDR3 protein: CASSFSREQFF. The CDR3 DNA sequence: TGTGCCAGCAGCTTTTCCCGGGAGCAGTTCTTC.

The rearrangement joins TRBV6-1 to TRBJ2-7; 14 positions match TRBD2. The CDR3 has 16 residues. The germline CDR1 and CDR2 sequences are MNHNS and SASEGT. Germline trimming cut 6 bases from V and 7 bases from J; bases unmatched to any gene: 11. The chain's CDR3 is CASREPGLAGVGEQYF. The CDR3 DNA sequence: TGTGCCAGCAGGGAACCGGGACTAGCGGGAGTGGGGGAGCAGTACTTC.

This rearrangement joins TRBV2 to TRBJ2-5; tentative D call: TRBD1 (5 bases). CDR1 is SNHLY, CDR2 FYNNEI, per germline. Trimming cost V 6 bases and J 5 bases, with 19 bases left between them. The CDR3 loop spans 15 amino acids. In DNA, the CDR3 is TGTGCCAGCAGGGACGGACAAGATGCCTCGGAGACCCAGTACTTC. Its protein is CASRDGQDASETQYF.